What follows are 14 T cell receptor beta chains derived from one specimen sequenced in a study of tumor-infiltrating lymphocytes in primary liver carcinoma. Germline DNA was also extracted, and blood RNA derived from unsorted whole blood. Researchers generated TCR beta cDNA from 500 to 600 ng of total RNA, relying on a constant-region primer. Three nested multiplex PCR rounds, a slightly modified ARM-PCR method, built the TCR beta libraries. With TRBV1-TRBV30 forward primers and a C-beta reverse primer, the first two PCR rounds were run for 10 to 11 cycles each. TCRdb passed the multiplex PCR reads through MiXCR, listing each CDR3 protein once. The sample carries 150,000 to 200,000 distinct CDR3 sequences, over 50% recorded once. Material: peripheral blood. All receptors come from a middle-aged man with primary liver carcinoma and hepatitis B virus infection.

As for this clonotype: At one end, the junction sequence differs from germline, possibly due to a read error. This chain uses TRBV6-5 with TRBJ1-1; no clear D gene. Germline loops: CDR1 MNHEY, CDR2 SVGAGI. The CDR3 extends over 13 amino acids. In DNA, the CDR3 is TGTGCCTGCAGTTACGTTCGAGACACTGAAGCTTTCTTT. As protein: CACSYVRDTEAFF.

This clonotype has at least ten counts. This chain links TRBV29-1 with TRBJ2-1; possibly TRBD1 for D (6 bases). CDR1 and CDR2 from the germline V gene are SQVTM and ANQGSEA. The CDR3 consists of 12 residues. V was pared by 4 bases and J by 4 bases, with 8 bases between. The CDR3 coding sequence is TGCAGCGTTGGGACAGAGTACAATGAGCAGTTCTTC. Protein: CSVGTEYNEQFF.

The V gene is TRBV12-3 or TRBV12-4, the J gene TRBJ2-1; D unresolved. V lost 6 bases, J lost 8 bases, and 17 bases lay in between. The CDR3 spans 14 residues. The chain's CDR3 is CASSPRSFGDEQFF. In DNA form, the CDR3 reads TGTGCCAGCAGCCCACGCTCGTTTGGGGATGAGCAGTTCTTC.

As for this clonotype: A single base separates this from a much larger clone, so it may be a read error. This chain links TRBV12-3 or TRBV12-4 with TRBJ2-7; tentatively, D is TRBD2 (5 bases). The CDR3 runs 13 residues. CDR3 in amino acids: CTSSGPLRNEQYF. In nucleotides, the CDR3 is TGTACCAGCAGCGGACCCCTCCGAAACGAGCAGTACTTC.

To note about this clonotype: A read error is likely, as this CDR3 ends without the conserved phenylalanine or tryptophan. V usage is TRBV11-2 and J usage is TRBJ2-7; possible D gene TRBD2, 6 bases. Germline CDR1 reads SGHAT; CDR2 reads FQNNGV. The CDR3 is 15 amino acids. The V and J ends lost 5 bases and 2 bases respectively, with 16 bases between them. The CDR3 region has the DNA TGTGCCAGCAGCCTCGACGGGACTCTACCCTACGAGCAGTACCTC. Protein sequence: CASSLDGTLPYEQYL.

This chain connects TRBV4-1 to TRBJ2-7; 7 bases align to TRBD2. There are 11 residues in the CDR3. Germline CDR1 and CDR2: MGHRA and YSYEKL. V shed 9 bases and J 4 bases; nucleotides not matched to a gene: 3. CDR3 residues: CARGTKYEQYF. CDR3 sequence (DNA): TGCGCCAGAGGGACTAAGTACGAGCAGTACTTC.

A remark on this clonotype: This may arise from a read error, as a much more abundant clone is one base away. J is TRBJ2-7 and V is TRBV11-2; D remains unclear. Per the germline V gene, CDR1 is SGHAT and CDR2 is FQNNGV. The CDR3 spans 13 residues. The CDR3 region is CASSLSMSYELYF. In DNA form, the CDR3 reads TGTGCCAGCAGCTTATCAATGTCCTACGAGCTGTACTTC.

Comment on this clonotype: At one end the junction does not follow the germline gene, possibly because of a read error. The rearrangement uses TRBV30 and TRBJ2-3; possible D gene TRBD2, 7 bases. Germline CDR1 reads GTSNPN; CDR2 reads SVGIG (reference sequence). The CDR3 contains 14 residues. The CDR3 bases are TGTGTCTGGAGTGTTGGAGGGGGGGAAGATACGCAGTATTTT. Its protein product is CVWSVGGGEDTQYF.

CDR3 coding DNA: TGCGCCAGCAGCCAAGCGGGGACAGGCGACCGGCCCCAGCATTTT. Encoded protein: CASSQAGTGDRPQHF. The chain links TRBV4-1 to TRBJ1-5, with 8 positions matching TRBD1. This CDR3 region has 15 residues. The germline CDR1 and CDR2 sequences are MGHRA and YSYEKL. The J segment lost 9 bases and the V segment lost 1 base, leaving 8 bases of the junction unmatched.

This clonotype appeared many times. The rearrangement joins TRBV11-2 to TRBJ2-2, with 10 bases lining up with TRBD2. Germline CDR1 SGHAT, CDR2 FQNNGV. This CDR3 is built from 17 residues. V lost 5 bases and J lost 1; bases outside the gene matches: 7. CDR3 sequence: CASSGGLAERNTGELFF. Written as DNA, the CDR3 is TGTGCCAGCAGCGGAGGACTAGCGGAGCGGAACACCGGGGAGCTGTTTTTT.

This clonotype was found many times. V and J are TRBV6-4 and TRBJ2-1, with 9 bases lining up with TRBD1. The J segment lost 3 bases and the V segment lost 0 bases, leaving 0 bases of the junction unmatched. There are 15 residues in the CDR3. Germline V gives CDR1 MRHNA, CDR2 SNTAGT. The CDR3 region has the DNA TGTGCCAGCAGTGACTCGACAGGGGGCTACAATGAGCAGTTCTTC. It codes for CASSDSTGGYNEQFF.

This clonotype came up once. One junction end disagrees with the germline gene, perhaps due to a read error. The V call is TRBV6-6, the J call TRBJ2-5; 12 nucleotides line up with TRBD1. The CDR3 contains 20 residues. Germline V gene lookup returns CDR1 MNHNY and CDR2 SVGAGI (reference sequence). CDR3 amino acids: CASSDPTGTGGGVGQGTQYF. CDR3 sequence (DNA): TGTGCCAGCAGTGACCCAACCGGGACAGGGGGCGGTGTGGGCCAAGGGACCCAGTACTTC.

This clonotype was detected ten times or more. The CDR3, as DNA: TGTGCCAGCAGCCCTGGACAGGGGAGCAATGAGCAGTTCTTC. Its translation is CASSPGQGSNEQFF. The rearrangement joins TRBV11-3 to TRBJ2-1, with TRBD1 matching over 9 bases. CDR1 SGHNT and CDR2 YENEEA come from the germline V gene. Trimming removed 5 bases from V and 6 bases from J; junction bases left unmatched: 5. The CDR3 runs 14 residues.

This clonotype was detected ten times or more. The J gene is TRBJ2-5, the V gene TRBV29-1; D gene unclear. Looked up from germline, CDR1 is SQVTM and CDR2 is ANQGSEA. The CDR3 spans 10 residues. The ends were cut back, 6 bases at V and 3 bases at J, with 5 bases in the middle. The CDR3 nucleotides read TGCAGCGTGGATAAAGAGACCCAGTACTTC. Translated: CSVDKETQYF.